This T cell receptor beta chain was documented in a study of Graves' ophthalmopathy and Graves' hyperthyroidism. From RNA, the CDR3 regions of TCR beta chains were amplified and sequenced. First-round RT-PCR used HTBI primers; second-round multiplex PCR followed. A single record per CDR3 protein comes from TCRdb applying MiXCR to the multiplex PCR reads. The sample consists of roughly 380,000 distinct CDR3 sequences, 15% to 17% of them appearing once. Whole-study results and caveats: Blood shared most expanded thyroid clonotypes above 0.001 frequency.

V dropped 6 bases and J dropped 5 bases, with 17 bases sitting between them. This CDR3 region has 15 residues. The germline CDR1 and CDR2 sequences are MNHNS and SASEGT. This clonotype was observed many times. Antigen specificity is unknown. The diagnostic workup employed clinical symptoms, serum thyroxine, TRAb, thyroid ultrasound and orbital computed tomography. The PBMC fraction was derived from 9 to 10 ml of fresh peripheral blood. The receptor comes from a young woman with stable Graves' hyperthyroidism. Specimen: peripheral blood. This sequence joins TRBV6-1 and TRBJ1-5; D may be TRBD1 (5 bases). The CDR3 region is CASSLTRELHQPQHF. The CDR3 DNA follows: TGTGCCAGCAGCCTCACCAGGGAATTGCATCAGCCCCAGCATTTT.